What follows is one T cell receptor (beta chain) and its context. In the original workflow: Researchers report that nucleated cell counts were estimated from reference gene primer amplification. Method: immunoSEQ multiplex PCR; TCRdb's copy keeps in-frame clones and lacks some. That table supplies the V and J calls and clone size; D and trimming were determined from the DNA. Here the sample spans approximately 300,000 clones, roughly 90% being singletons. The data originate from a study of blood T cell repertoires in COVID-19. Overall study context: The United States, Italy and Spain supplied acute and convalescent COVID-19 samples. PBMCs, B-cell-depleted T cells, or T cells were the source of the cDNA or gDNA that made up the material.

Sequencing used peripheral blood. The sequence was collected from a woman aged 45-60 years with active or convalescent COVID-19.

The CDR3 here is CSVEGLMGGQKGAFF. The CDR3 nucleotides are TGCAGCGTTGAAGGTTTGATGGGAGGGCAAAAAGGAGCTTTCTTT. This chain links TRBV29-1 with TRBJ1-1; D unresolved. In germline, CDR1 is SQVTM, CDR2 ANQGSEA. Trimming removed 1 base at V and 10 bases at J, with 22 bases between. This CDR3 has 15 residues. The full variable domain, with the rest looked up from reference TRBV29-1 and TRBJ1-1, is SAVISQKPSRDICQRGTSLTIQCQVDSQVTMMFWYRQQPGQSLTLIATANQGSEATYESGFVIDKFPISRPNLTFSTLTVSNMSPEDSSIYLCSVEGLMGGQKGAFFGQGTRLTVV.